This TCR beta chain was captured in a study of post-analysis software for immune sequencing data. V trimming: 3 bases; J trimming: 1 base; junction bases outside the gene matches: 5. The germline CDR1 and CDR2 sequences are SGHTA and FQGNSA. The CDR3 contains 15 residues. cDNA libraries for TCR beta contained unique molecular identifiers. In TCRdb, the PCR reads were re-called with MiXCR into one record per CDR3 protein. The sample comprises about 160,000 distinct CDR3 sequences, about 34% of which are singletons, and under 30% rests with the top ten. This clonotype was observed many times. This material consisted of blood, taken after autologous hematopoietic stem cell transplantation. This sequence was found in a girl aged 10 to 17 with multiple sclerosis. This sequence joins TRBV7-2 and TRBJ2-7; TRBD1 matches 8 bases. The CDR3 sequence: CASSLMTGVSYEQYF. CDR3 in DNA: TGTGCCAGCAGCTTGATGACAGGGGTGTCCTACGAGCAGTACTTC. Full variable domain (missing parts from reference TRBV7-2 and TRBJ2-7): GAGVSQSPSNKVTEKGKDVELRCDPISGHTALYWYRQSLGQGLEFLIYFQGNSAPDKSGLPSDRFSAERTGGSVSTLTIQRTQQEDSAVYLCASSLMTGVSYEQYFGPGTRLTVT.